Listed here are 14 T cell receptor beta chains from one sample, sequenced in a study of identical twins. Each CDR3 protein is one row after TCRdb ran MiXCR on the 5' RACE reads. The sample shows about 700,000 distinct CDR3 sequences, 8.5% to 9.5% of them seen only once. The same data also went into a second study, on yellow fever vaccine responses in identical twins.

Material for sequencing was PBMCs. These receptor sequences come from a woman between 18 and 29 years old in good health.

The chain links TRBV5-6 to TRBJ2-3; D is uncertain. In germline, CDR1 is SGHDT, CDR2 YYEEEE. Trimming took off 4 bases at V and 2 bases at J, with 11 bases between the two ends. This CDR3 region has 14 residues. CDR3 nucleotides: TGTGCCAGCAGCGATAGAGAACCCACAGATACGCAGTATTTT. This codes for CASSDREPTDTQYF. Supplemented by reference TRBV5-6 and TRBJ2-3, the full variable domain reads DAGVTQSPTHLIKTRGQQVTLRCSPKSGHDTVSWYQQALGQGPQFIFQYYEEEERQRGNFPDRFSGHQFPNYSSELNVNALLLGDSALYLCASSDREPTDTQYFGPGTRLTVL.

This chain uses TRBV20-1 with TRBJ1-2, with 7 bases matching TRBD1. J was trimmed by 5 bases and V by 1 base; bases with no gene match: 4. The CDR3 runs 13 residues. Germline V gene sequence: CDR1 DFQATT, CDR2 SNEGSKA (reference sequence). As DNA, the CDR3 is TGCAGTGCTAGAGTGGGGACAGTTTATGGCTACACCTTC. It specifies CSARVGTVYGYTF.

This clonotype came up many times. The rearrangement links TRBV5-1 to TRBJ2-3, with TRBD1 matching 11 bases. This CDR3 has 15 amino acids. V was pared by 0 bases and J by 5 bases, with 2 bases of the junction left unmatched. CDR1 and CDR2 (germline): SGHRS, YFSETQ. CDR3 sequence: CASSLAGTGGDTQYF. Written as DNA, the CDR3 is TGCGCCAGCAGCTTGGCCGGGACAGGGGGAGATACGCAGTATTTT.

J is TRBJ2-2 and V is TRBV20-1; D possibly corresponds to TRBD1 (5 bases). Germline CDR1 reads DFQATT; CDR2 reads SNEGSKA (reference sequence). This CDR3 is built from 13 residues. Trimming took 5 bases from V and 3 from J, leaving 10 bases between them. The CDR3, as DNA: TGCAGTGCTTTGGACACTGACACCGGGGAGCTGTTTTTT. Its translation: CSALDTDTGELFF.

This chain links TRBV6-1 with TRBJ2-7; 9 bases align to TRBD2. In germline, CDR1 is MNHNS, CDR2 SASEGT. The trim removed 6 bases at V and 5 bases at J, leaving 11 bases unmatched. This CDR3 is built from 15 residues. For the CDR3, the DNA is TGTGCCAGCAGGGACCCGGGGCTAGCGGGACACGAGCAGTACTTC. Protein sequence: CASRDPGLAGHEQYF.

Ten or more counts support this clonotype. Here the CDR3 reads CASSARLTGGSFNEQFF. The CDR3 coding sequence is TGTGCCAGCAGTGCCCGCCTGACAGGGGGAAGCTTCAATGAGCAGTTCTTC. The chain combines TRBV25-1 with TRBJ2-1, with 9 bases matching TRBD1. The CDR3 is 17 residues long. Trimming cost V 4 bases and J 6 bases; bases outside gene matches: 13. The germline V gene has CDR1 MGHDK and CDR2 SYGVNS.

The rearrangement joins TRBV20-1 to TRBJ2-1, with 8 positions matching TRBD1. This CDR3 is 14 amino acids long. V lost 3 bases and J lost 3; bases outside the gene matches: 4. Germline V lookup: CDR1 DFQATT, CDR2 SNEGSKA (reference sequence). The CDR3 spells CSASRGQGYNEQFF. CDR3 bases: TGCAGTGCTAGCAGGGGGCAGGGCTACAATGAGCAGTTCTTC.

The chain has TRBV5-1 and TRBJ2-7, with 12 bases lining up with TRBD1. Trimming at V came to 4 bases and at J to 5 bases, leaving 4 bases not matched to a gene. In germline, CDR1 is SGHRS, CDR2 YFSETQ. The CDR3 covers 14 residues. CDR3 residues: CASSRGTGGDEQYF. The CDR3 bases are TGCGCCAGCAGCCGTGGGACAGGGGGCGACGAGCAGTACTTC. The full variable domain, in which reference TRBV5-1 and TRBJ2-7 provide the parts outside the CDR3, is KAGVTQTPRYLIKTRGQQVTLSCSPISGHRSVSWYQQTPGQGLQFLFEYFSETQRNKGNFPGRFSGRQFSNSRSEMNVSTLELGDSALYLCASSRGTGGDEQYFGPGTRLTVT.

In its sample, this clonotype was seen many times. The chain has TRBV13 and TRBJ2-3; the D is unclear. The length of the CDR3 is 16 residues. Germline loops: CDR1 PRHDT, CDR2 FYEKMQ (reference sequence). The V and J ends lost 0 bases and 0 bases respectively, with 10 bases between them. CDR3 region: CASSLGLPTSTDTQYF. CDR3 sequence (DNA): TGTGCCAGCAGCTTAGGGCTCCCCACTAGCACAGATACGCAGTATTTT.

This rearrangement joins TRBV14 to TRBJ2-5; D is ambiguous. Germline CDR1 reads SGHDN; CDR2 reads FVKESK. The CDR3 has 13 residues. Trimming stripped 0 bases from V and 5 bases from J, with 7 bases between. CDR3 bases: TGTGCCAGCAGCCAAGATAATAGTGAGACCCAGTACTTC. Its protein is CASSQDNSETQYF.

This rearrangement joins TRBV9 to TRBJ2-3; the D is unclear. V lost 4 bases, J lost 0 bases, and 15 bases lay in between. Germline loops: CDR1 SGDLS, CDR2 YYNGEE. The CDR3 consists of 16 residues. The CDR3 here is CASSPSVVISTDTQYF. Written as DNA, the CDR3 is TGTGCCAGCAGCCCTTCCGTAGTCATAAGCACAGATACGCAGTATTTT.

This clonotype has just a few counts. This rearrangement joins TRBV18 to TRBJ2-5, with D perhaps matching TRBD1 or TRBD2 (5 bases each). CDR1 and CDR2 (germline): KGHSH, LQKENI. CDR3 size: 13 residues. Trimming left V 2 bases short and J 5 bases short, with 9 bases between. The CDR3 DNA reads as TGTGCCAGCTCACCAATCGGGGCCGAGACCCAGTACTTC. As protein: CASSPIGAETQYF.

The rearrangement joins TRBV5-1 to TRBJ2-2; D uncertain. This CDR3 has 15 residues. The germline gives CDR1 SGHRS, CDR2 YFSETQ. Trimming took 5 bases from V and 4 from J, leaving 15 bases between them. The CDR3 loop reads CASRIQDVGTGELFF. The CDR3 DNA reads TGCGCCAGCAGGATTCAGGATGTAGGCACCGGGGAGCTGTTTTTT.

This clonotype was seen a few times. The rearrangement joins TRBV3-1 to TRBJ2-3; 9 positions match TRBD2. Germline trimming cut 6 bases from V and 0 bases from J; bases unmatched to any gene: 7. The CDR3 is 16 amino acids. Germline V gene sequence: CDR1 LGHDT, CDR2 YNNKEL (reference sequence). The CDR3 nucleotides read TGTGCCAGCAGGCTGGCGGGGGGGCGAAGCACAGATACGCAGTATTTT. This gives the protein CASRLAGGRSTDTQYF.